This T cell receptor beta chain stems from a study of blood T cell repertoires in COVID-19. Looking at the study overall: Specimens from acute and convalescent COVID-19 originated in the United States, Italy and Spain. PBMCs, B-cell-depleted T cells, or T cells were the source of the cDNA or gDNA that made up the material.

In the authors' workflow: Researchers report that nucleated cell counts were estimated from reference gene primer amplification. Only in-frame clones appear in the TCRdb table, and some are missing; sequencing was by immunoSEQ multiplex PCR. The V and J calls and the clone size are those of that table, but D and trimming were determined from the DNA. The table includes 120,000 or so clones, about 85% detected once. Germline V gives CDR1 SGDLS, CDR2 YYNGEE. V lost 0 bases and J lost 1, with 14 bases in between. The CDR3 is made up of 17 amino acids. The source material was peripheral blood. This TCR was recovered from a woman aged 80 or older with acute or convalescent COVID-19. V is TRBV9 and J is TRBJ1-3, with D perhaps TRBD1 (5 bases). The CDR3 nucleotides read TGTGCCAGCAGCGTAGGGCAGGGCCCGCGGTCTGGAAACACCATATATTTT. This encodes CASSVGQGPRSGNTIYF.